The 23 T cell receptor beta chains given below trace back to one sample, sequenced in a study of cytomegalovirus exposure and HLA in healthy donors. Primers included in the PCR were 60 Vbeta and 13 Jbeta primers. TCRdb's copy holds only in-frame clones and misses some; the assay was immunoSEQ multiplex PCR. The table includes about 120,000 clones, approximately 68% detected once. Material for sequencing was PBMCs. The origin of the receptors is a young man in good health and CMV-seropositive.

As to this clone: Other DNA variants within this sample encode the same CDR3. The rearrangement uses TRBV7-6 and TRBJ1-5; D remains ambiguous. The V gene lost 3 bases and the J gene lost 4 bases, with 7 bases spanning the gap. CDR3 length equals 13 residues. Germline CDR1 SGHVS, CDR2 FNYEAQ. The CDR3 is CASSLGRNQPQHF. The CDR3 region has the DNA TGTGCCAGCAGCTTGGGGAGAAATCAGCCCCAGCATTTT.

This sequence joins TRBV18 and TRBJ2-5; 9 bases align to TRBD1. The tail of the sequence fits TRBJ2-7 better, so the J call may be wrong. Germline V gene data show CDR1 as KGHSH and CDR2 as LQKENI. The length of the CDR3 is 14 residues. The CDR3 loop is CASSPDRGQYEQYF. For the CDR3, the DNA is TGTGCCAGCTCACCGGACAGGGGCCAATACGAGCAGTACTTC.

The rearrangement joins TRBV11-2 to TRBJ2-5, with TRBD1 matching 8 bases. CDR1 is SGHAT, CDR2 FQNNGV, per germline. With 0 bases clipped from V and 7 bases from J, the junction kept 13 bases outside the gene matches. The CDR3 has 17 residues. DNA for the CDR3: TGTGCCAGCAGCTTAGATCGCCTAACAGGGGGAATGGGGACCCAGTACTTC. It translates to CASSLDRLTGGMGTQYF.

This clone came up a few times. The CDR3 nucleotides read TGTGCCATCAGTGAAGGCCAGGGGGTTAGAAATGAGCAGTTCTTC. This codes for CAISEGQGVRNEQFF. The rearrangement uses TRBV10-3 and TRBJ2-1; 7 nucleotides match TRBD1. This CDR3 has 15 amino acids. Germline V CDR1 and CDR2: ENHRY, SYGVKD. V trimming: 3 bases; J trimming: 7 bases; junction bases outside the gene matches: 9.

The chain joins TRBV27 to TRBJ2-7, with TRBD2 identical over 12 bases. The CDR3 totals 15 residues. The junction had 7 bases not matched to a gene; V was cut back by 6 bases and J by 4 bases. Germline V gene data show CDR1 as MNHEY and CDR2 as SMNVEV (reference sequence). The CDR3 loop reads CASRRVTSGSYEQYF. Here the CDR3 DNA reads TGTGCCAGCAGGAGAGTGACTAGCGGGAGTTACGAGCAGTACTTC.

The chain is built from TRBV9 and TRBJ2-1, with a possible D match to TRBD1 (5 bases). V lost 4 bases to trimming and J lost 8 bases, with 19 bases between them. The CDR3 contains 15 residues. Germline CDR1 and CDR2: SGDLS and YYNGEE. The CDR3 bases are TGTGCCAGCAGCCCCTGGGGCCAGGGTATCGATGAGCAGTTCTTC. Translated: CASSPWGQGIDEQFF.

CDR3 DNA sequence: TGTGCCAGCAGCTTAGATGGACAGGGCAATCAGCCCCAGCATTTT. Protein: CASSLDGQGNQPQHF. The V call is TRBV7-9, the J call TRBJ1-5; 7 bases are a match to TRBD1. Germline V gene lookup returns CDR1 SEHNR and CDR2 FQNEAQ (reference sequence). The CDR3 loop spans 15 amino acids. After removal of 1 base from V and 2 bases from J, the junction contained 2 bases not matched to a gene.

The chain is built from TRBV5-1 and TRBJ2-2, with TRBD1 identical over 7 bases. With 4 bases clipped from V and 4 bases from J, the junction kept 10 bases outside the gene matches. CDR3 length: 16 residues. CDR1 is SGHRS and CDR2 is YFSETQ in the germline V gene. CDR3 loop: CASSPRQGSSTGELFF. The CDR3 nucleotides are TGCGCCAGCAGCCCAAGACAGGGTTCCAGCACCGGGGAGCTGTTTTTT.

V is TRBV5-4 and J is TRBJ1-2; D not resolved. The germline V gene encodes CDR1 SGHNT and CDR2 YYREEE (reference sequence). The CDR3 runs 14 residues. The germline V and J ends were trimmed by 2 bases and 2 bases, with 10 bases remaining between them. The chain's CDR3 is CASSFSQENYGYTF. In nucleotides, the CDR3 is TGTGCCAGCAGCTTTTCGCAGGAAAACTATGGCTACACCTTC. Together with reference TRBV5-4 and TRBJ1-2, the CDR3 gives the full variable domain: ETGVTQSPTHLIKTRGQQVTLRCSSQSGHNTVSWYQQALGQGPQFIFQYYREEENGRGNFPPRFSGLQFPNYSSELNVNALELDDSALYLCASSFSQENYGYTFGSGTRLTVV.

This clone was picked up a small number of times. The chain carries TRBV2 and TRBJ1-3; 7 bases map to TRBD1. This CDR3 contains 18 residues. J gave up 0 bases and V 5 bases, and 13 bases lay outside the gene matches. Germline V CDR1 and CDR2: SNHLY, FYNNEI. The CDR3 here is CASSRSGTAIYSGNTIYF. The CDR3 DNA follows: TGTGCCAGCAGTAGATCAGGGACAGCCATATACTCTGGAAACACCATATATTTT.

V usage is TRBV7-9 and J usage is TRBJ2-3; 7 bases match TRBD2. V was pared by 8 bases and J by 7 bases, with 12 bases of the junction left unmatched. CDR3 length: 14 amino acids. Germline CDR1 SEHNR, CDR2 FQNEAQ (reference sequence). This CDR3 is CASLPSGTKNTQYF. The CDR3, as DNA: TGTGCCAGCTTGCCGAGCGGGACTAAAAATACGCAGTATTTT.

This clone was counted only a few times. The rearrangement links TRBV13 to TRBJ2-7; D is unresolved. CDR3 length: 15 residues. Germline CDR1 reads PRHDT; CDR2 reads FYEKMQ (reference sequence). V shed 3 bases and J shed 0 bases, with 12 bases lying between them. CDR3 sequence (DNA): TGTGCCAGCAGCTTGAGGAAAGGTAGCTCCTACGAGCAGTACTTC. Translating gives CASSLRKGSSYEQYF.

The chain is built from TRBV9 and TRBJ1-1; D may be TRBD1 (6 bases). The CDR3 is 15 amino acids. The germline gives CDR1 SGDLS, CDR2 YYNGEE. V gave up 3 bases and J gave up 4 bases, with 16 bases separating them. The CDR3 loop reads CASSDNRESGTEAFF. DNA for the CDR3: TGTGCCAGCAGCGACAACAGGGAGTCAGGCACTGAAGCTTTCTTT.

The chain combines TRBV2 with TRBJ2-3; the D is unclear. CDR3 length: 14 amino acids. The V gene lost 3 bases and the J gene lost 4 bases, with 11 bases spanning the gap. Germline CDR1 and CDR2: SNHLY and FYNNEI. The CDR3 DNA sequence: TGTGCCAGCAGTGATAGAGAGTCCGCAGATACGCAGTATTTT. Its translation: CASSDRESADTQYF.

This clone was counted a few times. The chain carries TRBV5-1 and TRBJ2-1; 7 positions match TRBD2. The V and J ends lost 4 bases and 5 bases, in that order; junction bases with no gene match: 12. The CDR3 consists of 16 residues. CDR1 SGHRS and CDR2 YFSETQ come from the germline V gene. CDR3 protein: CASSLLTSLGNNEQFF. The CDR3 DNA reads TGCGCCAGCAGCCTCCTGACTAGCCTAGGCAACAATGAGCAGTTCTTC.

The chain combines TRBV7-8 with TRBJ1-4; 11 bases are shared with TRBD1. Trimming cost V 5 bases and J 6 bases; bases outside gene matches: 17. This CDR3 comprises 19 residues. Per the germline V gene, CDR1 is SGHVS and CDR2 is FQNEAQ. The CDR3 protein is CASSPGLVPRDRGYEKLFF. Written as DNA, the CDR3 is TGTGCCAGCAGCCCCGGTCTGGTCCCCCGGGACAGGGGGTATGAAAAACTGTTTTTT.

The rearrangement joins TRBV2 to TRBJ2-5; a weak D match, TRBD2 (6 bases). This CDR3 spans 14 amino acids. The germline V and J ends were trimmed by 9 bases and 0 bases, with 14 bases remaining between them. Germline lookup yields CDR1 SNHLY and CDR2 FYNNEI. The CDR3 loop reads CASPPGLYQETQYF. DNA for the CDR3: TGTGCCAGTCCGCCGGGACTGTACCAAGAGACCCAGTACTTC.

The rearrangement joins TRBV25-1 to TRBJ2-2; 9 nucleotides align to TRBD1. V dropped 6 bases and J dropped 7; count of bases not matched to a gene: 6. The germline gives CDR1 MGHDK, CDR2 SYGVNS. This CDR3 contains 14 residues. The DNA of the CDR3 is TGTGCCAGCAGCACAGGGGGCTCAAACGGGGAGCTGTTTTTT. It encodes CASSTGGSNGELFF. Drawing the rest from reference TRBV25-1 and TRBJ2-2, the complete variable domain is EADIYQTPRYLVIGTGKKITLECSQTMGHDKMYWYQQDPGMELHLIHYSYGVNSTEKGDLSSESTVSRIRTEHFPLTLESARPSHTSQYLCASSTGGSNGELFFGEGSRLTVL.

The rearrangement joins TRBV7-8 to TRBJ1-2, with a weak D call TRBD1 (5 bases). The germline V and J ends were trimmed by 7 bases and 4 bases, with 16 bases remaining between them. The CDR3 has 14 residues. CDR1 is SGHVS and CDR2 is FQNEAQ in the germline V gene. The CDR3 sequence is CASTWGREGYGYTF. The CDR3 DNA sequence: TGTGCCAGCACCTGGGGCAGGGAGGGCTATGGCTACACCTTC.

CDR3 loop: CASSLEVGDLEHEQFF. Written as DNA, the CDR3 is TGTGCCAGCAGCTTGGAGGTGGGCGATTTAGAACATGAGCAGTTCTTC. This sequence joins TRBV5-5 and TRBJ2-1; no definite D call. The CDR3 totals 16 residues. Per the germline V gene, CDR1 is SGHKS and CDR2 is YYEKEE (reference sequence). Between the trimmed V and J ends, which lost 0 bases and 8 bases, there was a span of 18 bases.

For the CDR3, the DNA is TGTTCCACCTCAGGGCCCCAGACTGAAGCTTTCTTT. Its protein product is CSTSGPQTEAFF. V gene TRBV7-9 combines with J gene TRBJ1-1, with D possibly TRBD1 on 5 matching bases. The germline CDR1 and CDR2 sequences are SEHNR and FQNEAQ (reference sequence). This CDR3 contains 12 residues.

The chain is built from TRBV13 and TRBJ2-2; TRBD2 might be the D (6 bases). V lost 6 bases to trimming and J lost 3 bases, with 17 bases between them. Germline loops: CDR1 PRHDT, CDR2 FYEKMQ (reference sequence). The CDR3 runs 16 residues. The CDR3 sequence: CASSYTGGPYTGELFF. The DNA for the CDR3 is TGTGCCAGCAGTTACACCGGGGGACCTTACACCGGGGAGCTGTTTTTT.

This rearrangement joins TRBV19 to TRBJ2-2, with D perhaps matching TRBD2 (6 bases). The germline V and J ends were trimmed by 6 bases and 4 bases, with 15 bases remaining between them. The CDR3 consists of 15 residues. Germline lookup yields CDR1 LNHDA and CDR2 SQIVND (reference sequence). In DNA, the CDR3 is TGTGCCAGTAGGAGACCGGGAGCGGGCACCGGGGAGCTGTTTTTT. Protein product: CASRRPGAGTGELFF.